This T cell receptor beta chain was identified during a study of blood T cell repertoires in COVID-19. Background on the study: PBMCs, B-cell-depleted T cells, or T cells were the source of the cDNA or gDNA that made up the material.

This CDR3 has 15 amino acids. CDR1 is LNHDA, CDR2 SQIVND, per germline (reference sequence). V was shortened by 4 bases and J by 8 bases, with 20 bases between the two germline ends. The data were produced by immunoSEQ multiplex PCR, yet TCRdb's version contains in-frame clones alone and is incomplete. Here the sample spans 90,000 to 100,000 clones, roughly 80% being singletons. Sequencing used peripheral blood. J is TRBJ1-2 and V is TRBV19; D possibly corresponds to TRBD1 (6 bases). This receptor was obtained from a man aged 60 to 69 with acute or convalescent COVID-19. CDR3 bases: TGTGCCAGTAGTAATCAGAAGGGTGAAAGGGGGGGCTACACCTTC. Translating it yields CASSNQKGERGGYTF.